A single sample is the source of the 14 T cell receptor beta chains below, sequenced in a study of T cells after yellow fever vaccination. TCRdb re-called the 5' RACE reads with MiXCR, one entry per CDR3 protein. The top ten clones hold around 0.9% of a sample with 200,000 to 300,000 distinct CDR3 sequences, 6.9% of them seen once. Sequenced material: CD4+ T cells sorted from PBMCs, taken 15 days after the yellow fever booster vaccination. The receptors were sampled from a man aged 30 to 39 who received the YFV17D yellow fever vaccine.

This clonotype has at least ten counts. The chain combines TRBV6-1 with TRBJ2-5, with 7 bases lining up with TRBD2. The CDR3 is 16 residues long. Trimming cost V 4 bases and J 5 bases; bases outside gene matches: 13. Germline loops: CDR1 MNHNS, CDR2 SASEGT. CDR3 bases: TGTGCCAGCAGTGTGGGGGGGAGCGCCCGCTGGGAGACCCAGTACTTC. Translated, it gives CASSVGGSARWETQYF.

The chain has TRBV5-1 and TRBJ1-4; D is perhaps TRBD1 (5 bases). Germline CDR1 and CDR2: SGHRS and YFSETQ. This CDR3 contains 16 residues. The V gene lost 0 bases and the J gene lost 0 bases, with 9 bases spanning the gap. The CDR3: CASSLGQIATNEKLFF. For the CDR3, the DNA is TGCGCCAGCAGCTTGGGACAGATTGCAACTAATGAAAAACTGTTTTTT.

This clonotype has just a few counts. The CDR3 does not close with the conserved phenylalanine or tryptophan, likely indicating a read error. The DNA is left out, because the CDR3 cannot be placed on it with certainty; the CDR3 is given as TCRdb lists it. Here the CDR3 reads CASSLGPSGRAY. The chain joins TRBV5-4 to TRBJ2-1; the table's D call, TRBD2, was not checked against the DNA. Including both end residues, the CDR3 is 12 amino acids long. From germline, CDR1 is SGHNT and CDR2 YYREEE (reference sequence).

This clonotype was found many times. The chain employs TRBV7-2 and TRBJ2-7; 7 bases match TRBD2. Germline V gene sequence: CDR1 SGHTA, CDR2 FQGNSA. The V segment lost 5 bases and the J segment 4 bases; nucleotides outside the gene matches: 11. This CDR3 contains 15 residues. The DNA of the CDR3 is TGTGCCAGCAGCCTTGGGGGGGGTGGGAAGTACGAGCAGTACTTC. This gives the protein CASSLGGGGKYEQYF.

Concerning this clonotype: A much larger clone is a single base away; this may be a read error. The CDR3 does not end in the conserved phenylalanine or tryptophan, so this is likely a read error. The genes are TRBV5-1 and TRBJ2-2, with no clear D. The germline CDR1 and CDR2 sequences are SGHRS and YFSETQ. The CDR3 has 13 residues. Trimming took off 0 bases at V and 5 bases at J, with 5 bases between the two ends. The CDR3 coding sequence is TGCGCCAGCAGCTTGGCGAGTACCGGGGAGCTGTTTTAT. Translation gives CASSLASTGELFY.

The CDR3: CASSLTPGQGRMNTEAFF. Written as DNA, the CDR3 is TGCGCCAGCAGCTTGACTCCGGGACAGGGGAGAATGAACACTGAAGCTTTCTTT. The chain links TRBV5-1 to TRBJ1-1, with 10 bases identical to TRBD1. The CDR3 contains 18 residues. Germline CDR1 and CDR2: SGHRS and YFSETQ. J gave up 0 bases and V 1 base, and 9 bases lay outside the gene matches. The complete variable domain, with remaining parts taken from reference TRBV5-1 and TRBJ1-1, reads KAGVTQTPRYLIKTRGQQVTLSCSPISGHRSVSWYQQTPGQGLQFLFEYFSETQRNKGNFPGRFSGRQFSNSRSEMNVSTLELGDSALYLCASSLTPGQGRMNTEAFFGQGTRLTVV.

In its sample, this clonotype was seen a few times. The chain joins TRBV11-3 to TRBJ2-1; 10 bases map to TRBD2. This CDR3 is 13 amino acids long. After removal of 5 bases from V and 13 bases from J, the junction contained 8 bases not matched to a gene. Germline V gives CDR1 SGHNT, CDR2 YENEEA. The CDR3 bases are TGTGCCAGCAGCCCATCTAGCGGGAGTGGCCAGTTCTTC. Translating gives CASSPSSGSGQFF.

In this sample, this clonotype turned up a few times. The CDR3 sequence: CASSLGVGADTQYF. For the CDR3, the DNA is TGTGCCAGCAGTCTAGGGGTCGGCGCAGATACGCAGTATTTT. The gene calls are TRBV27 and TRBJ2-3; TRBD1 is a possible D gene (5 bases). Germline lookup yields CDR1 MNHEY and CDR2 SMNVEV (reference sequence). Trimming took off 5 bases at V and 4 bases at J, with 13 bases between the two ends. The CDR3 contains 14 residues.

Only a few counts were recorded for this clonotype. V gene TRBV10-3 combines with J gene TRBJ1-4, with D perhaps matching TRBD1 (6 bases). Trimming left V 10 bases short and J 4 bases short, with 16 bases between. This CDR3 contains 14 residues. Germline CDR1 reads ENHRY; CDR2 reads SYGVKD. The CDR3 loop reads CASQTGQGNEKLFF. The CDR3 DNA reads as TGTGCCAGCCAAACAGGGCAGGGTAATGAAAAACTGTTTTTT.

This clonotype was seen repeatedly, ten times or more. V gene TRBV5-6 combines with J gene TRBJ2-2, with 9 bases matching TRBD2. This CDR3 is built from 15 residues. Germline CDR1 SGHDT, CDR2 YYEEEE. The trim removed 1 base at V and 7 bases at J, leaving 5 bases unmatched. CDR3 in amino acids: CASSLFLAGSGELFF. The CDR3 region has the DNA TGTGCCAGCAGCTTGTTCCTAGCGGGAAGCGGGGAGCTGTTTTTT.

This chain connects TRBV12-3 or TRBV12-4 to TRBJ2-5; D is unresolved. Trimming left V 2 bases short and J 0 bases short, with 7 bases between. The CDR3 sequence is 14 residues long. The CDR3 sequence: CASSLYTDQETQYF. The CDR3 DNA reads as TGTGCCAGCAGTTTATACACGGACCAAGAGACCCAGTACTTC.

This clonotype has just a few counts. This chain connects TRBV14 to TRBJ1-4; TRBD1 is a possible D gene (5 bases). V was cut by 8 bases and J by 6 bases, with 10 bases left in between. CDR1 is SGHDN and CDR2 is FVKESK in the germline V gene. The length of the CDR3 is 12 residues. CDR3: CASVPRDEKLFF. The CDR3 DNA is TGTGCCAGCGTACCCAGGGATGAAAAACTGTTTTTT.

This clonotype was counted at least ten times. This sequence joins TRBV12-3 or TRBV12-4 and TRBJ2-3; D remains ambiguous. The CDR3 loop spans 12 amino acids. V dropped 5 bases and J dropped 6 bases, with 9 bases sitting between them. The CDR3 is CASSRQSDTQYF. The DNA for the CDR3 is TGTGCCAGCAGTCGGCAGTCGGATACGCAGTATTTT.

This clonotype was recorded many times. This chain links TRBV11-2 with TRBJ2-7; D remains ambiguous. Trimming left V 1 base short and J 9 bases short, with 28 bases between. Germline V gene sequence: CDR1 SGHAT, CDR2 FQNNGV. The CDR3 loop spans 18 amino acids. CDR3 loop: CASSLVFMASLGKVRQYF. The DNA for the CDR3 is TGTGCCAGCAGCTTAGTGTTTATGGCTTCCCTGGGGAAGGTGAGGCAGTACTTC.